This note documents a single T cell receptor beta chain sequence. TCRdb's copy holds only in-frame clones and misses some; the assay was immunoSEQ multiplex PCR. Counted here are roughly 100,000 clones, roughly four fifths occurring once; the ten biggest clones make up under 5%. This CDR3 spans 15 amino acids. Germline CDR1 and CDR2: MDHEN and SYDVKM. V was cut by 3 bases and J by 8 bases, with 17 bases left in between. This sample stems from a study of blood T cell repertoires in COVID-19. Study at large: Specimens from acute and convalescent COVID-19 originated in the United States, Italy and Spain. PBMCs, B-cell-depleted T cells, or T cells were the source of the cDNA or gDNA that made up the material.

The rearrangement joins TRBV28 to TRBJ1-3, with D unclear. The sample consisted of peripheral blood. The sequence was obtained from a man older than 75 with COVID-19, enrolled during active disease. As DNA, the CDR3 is TGTGCCAGCAGTTTTTCCTCGGGCGGGTCGGACACCATATATTTT. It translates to CASSFSSGGSDTIYF. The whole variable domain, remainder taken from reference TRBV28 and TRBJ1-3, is DVKVTQSSRYLVKRTGEKVFLECVQDMDHENMFWYRQDPGLGLRLIYFSYDVKMKEKGDIPEGYSVSREKKERFSLILESASTNQTSMYLCASSFSSGGSDTIYFGEGSWLTVV.